This TCR beta chain originates from a study of blood T cell repertoires in COVID-19. At the level of the study: Collection of acute and convalescent COVID-19 samples took place in the United States, Italy and Spain. T cells, B-cell-depleted T cells, or PBMCs provided the cDNA or gDNA that served as material.

Authors' methods: Amplification of reference gene primers was used by the study to estimate nucleated cell counts. This table comes from immunoSEQ multiplex PCR, and its TCRdb copy is limited to in-frame clones, with some not included. From that table come the V and J calls and clone size; the DNA was used to work out D and trimming. The sample gives roughly 230,000 clones, 65% to 85% of which show up once; about 4.5% is in the top ten. This TCR was sampled from a man aged 45-65 years with active or convalescent COVID-19. Material for sequencing was peripheral blood.

Written as DNA, the CDR3 is TGTGCCTGGATGGTGGGAGCTGGAAACACCATATATTTT. This codes for CAWMVGAGNTIYF. V usage is TRBV30 and J usage is TRBJ1-3, with D unclear. CDR3 size: 13 residues. V was trimmed by 4 bases and J by 2 bases, leaving 9 bases between them. Germline V gene sequence: CDR1 GTSNPN, CDR2 SVGIG (reference sequence).